A single sample is the source of the 12 T cell receptor beta chains below, sequenced in a study of T-cell reconstitution after alpha-beta-depleted transplantation in children. The TCRbeta library was prepared with unique molecular identifiers. Using its own MiXCR run on the PCR reads, TCRdb lists one record per CDR3 protein. The sample contains about 140,000 distinct CDR3 sequences, around 8.8% of which appear only once. Specimen: PBMCs, mostly from graft donor cells, collected 180 days after TCRalphabeta/CD19-depleted stem cell transplant. These receptors all come from a female patient aged 2 to 10 who had a stem cell transplant for congenital amegakaryocytic thrombocytopenia, so the T cells may come from the graft donor.

Many counts were recorded for this clonotype. The genes are TRBV12-3 or TRBV12-4 and TRBJ2-5; possible D gene TRBD2, 6 bases. CDR3 length: 13 residues. The V and J ends lost 4 bases and 1 base respectively, with 7 bases between them. CDR3 in amino acids: CASSSGSQETQYF. CDR3 bases: TGTGCCAGCAGTTCCGGGAGCCAAGAGACCCAGTACTTC.

This clonotype was counted at least ten times. This chain uses TRBV7-8 with TRBJ1-6; 9 bases align to TRBD1. The CDR3 covers 13 residues. J was trimmed by 13 bases and V by 6 bases; bases with no gene match: 7. Germline loops: CDR1 SGHVS, CDR2 FQNEAQ. The CDR3 is CASSPADRGPLHF. CDR3 in DNA: TGTGCCAGCAGTCCCGCGGACAGGGGTCCCCTCCACTTT.

For this clonotype: A clone one base away is much larger, so this may be a read error. CDR3 DNA sequence: TGTGCCAGCAGCCCGCGGGGCCTCCTCATAGGTGAGCAGTTCTTC. Translating it yields CASSPRGLLIGEQFF. This chain links TRBV9 with TRBJ2-1, with D perhaps TRBD2 (6 bases). The germline CDR1 and CDR2 sequences are SGDLS and YYNGEE. Trimming removed 4 bases at V and 9 bases at J, with 20 bases between. The CDR3 is 15 residues long.

The chain recombines TRBV6-2 or TRBV6-3 with TRBJ1-4; 7 bases map to TRBD1. Trimming took 7 bases from V and 5 from J; bases not matched to a gene: 7. This CDR3 spans 14 amino acids. Germline V CDR1 and CDR2: MNHEY, SVGEGT. The CDR3 region is CASMRDSANEKLFF. CDR3 in DNA: TGTGCCAGCATGAGGGACAGCGCCAATGAAAAACTGTTTTTT.

Only a few counts were recorded for this clonotype. J is TRBJ2-1 and V is TRBV12-3 or TRBV12-4, with 10 bases fitting TRBD2. The V and J ends lost 5 bases and 9 bases, in that order; junction bases with no gene match: 10. This CDR3 region has 15 residues. This CDR3 reads CASSGRLAGMFEQFF. In DNA, the CDR3 is TGTGCCAGCAGTGGACGACTAGCGGGCATGTTTGAGCAGTTCTTC.

A remark on this clonotype: Being one base from a much bigger clone, this may be a read error. This chain connects TRBV5-1 to TRBJ2-3; D call uncertain. This CDR3 spans 12 amino acids. The V gene lost 4 bases and the J gene lost 6 bases, with 9 bases spanning the gap. CDR1 SGHRS and CDR2 YFSETQ come from the germline V gene. Here the CDR3 reads CASSPMSDTQYF. CDR3 sequence (DNA): TGCGCCAGCAGCCCCATGTCGGATACGCAGTATTTT.

This clonotype occurred many times. The chain couples TRBV5-5 to TRBJ2-5, with TRBD2 identical over 10 bases. The junction had 8 bases not matched to a gene; V was cut back by 2 bases and J by 4 bases. This CDR3 is 16 amino acids long. Per germline, CDR1 SGHKS and CDR2 YYEKEE (reference sequence). As DNA, the CDR3 is TGTGCCAGCAGCTTCCTAGCGGGAGAGGGTCTAGAGACCCAGTACTTC. Its translation is CASSFLAGEGLETQYF. Full variable domain (remainder filled in from reference TRBV5-5 and TRBJ2-5): DAGVTQSPTHLIKTRGQQVTLRCSPISGHKSVSWYQQVLGQGPQFIFQYYEKEERGRGNFPDRFSARQFPNYSSELNVNALLLGDSALYLCASSFLAGEGLETQYFGPGTRLLVL.

CDR3 DNA: TGTGCCAGCAGCCAAGACGCTAGACTCTCCTACAATGAGCAGTTCTTC. Translating it yields CASSQDARLSYNEQFF. V usage is TRBV14 and J usage is TRBJ2-1; D not certain. Germline lookup yields CDR1 SGHDN and CDR2 FVKESK. This CDR3 spans 16 amino acids. V lost 0 bases, J lost 0 bases, and 9 bases lay in between. The full variable domain, in which reference TRBV14 and TRBJ2-1 provide the parts outside the CDR3, is EAGVTQFPSHSVIEKGQTVTLRCDPISGHDNLYWYRRVMGKEIKFLLHFVKESKQDESGMPNNRFLAERTGGTYSTLKVQPAELEDSGVYFCASSQDARLSYNEQFFGPGTRLTVL.

This clonotype was recorded once. In DNA, the CDR3 is TGCGCCAGCAGCATCGGACAGGGAACAAATGGCTACACCTTC. Encoded protein: CASSIGQGTNGYTF. V gene TRBV5-1 combines with J gene TRBJ1-2; 8 positions match TRBD1. V shed 4 bases, J shed 6 bases, and the junction held 8 bases outside the gene matches. Germline-derived CDR1 and CDR2 are SGHRS and YFSETQ. This CDR3 spans 14 amino acids.

This clonotype has a count of ten or more. The rearrangement uses TRBV6-2 or TRBV6-3 and TRBJ2-5, with 7 nucleotides matching TRBD2. V shed 7 bases, J shed 6 bases, and the junction held 5 bases outside the gene matches. The germline V gene encodes CDR1 MNHEY and CDR2 SVGEGT. The CDR3 covers 12 residues. CDR3 bases: TGTGCCAGCACGACGCGGGGGAAGACCCAGTACTTC. Amino acids: CASTTRGKTQYF.

Turning to this clonotype: The junction and the germline gene differ at one end; a read error may be behind it. The CDR3 sequence is CASSLAWVYAYTF. The CDR3 nucleotides read TGTGCCAGCAGCTTGGCCTGGGTCTATGCCTACACCTTC. V usage is TRBV5-7 and J usage is TRBJ1-2; the D is unclear. TRBV5-7 is designated an ORF whose function remains uncertain. This CDR3 contains 13 residues.

This clonotype appeared many times. The chain uses TRBV29-1 and TRBJ2-5; 7 bases fit TRBD2. The germline V gene encodes CDR1 SQVTM and CDR2 ANQGSEA. The V gene end was trimmed by 7 bases and the J gene end by 3 bases; junction bases not matched to a gene: 5. The CDR3 consists of 12 residues. CDR3 bases: TGCAGCGGACTAGCCGTAAAAGAGACCCAGTACTTC. Its protein is CSGLAVKETQYF.